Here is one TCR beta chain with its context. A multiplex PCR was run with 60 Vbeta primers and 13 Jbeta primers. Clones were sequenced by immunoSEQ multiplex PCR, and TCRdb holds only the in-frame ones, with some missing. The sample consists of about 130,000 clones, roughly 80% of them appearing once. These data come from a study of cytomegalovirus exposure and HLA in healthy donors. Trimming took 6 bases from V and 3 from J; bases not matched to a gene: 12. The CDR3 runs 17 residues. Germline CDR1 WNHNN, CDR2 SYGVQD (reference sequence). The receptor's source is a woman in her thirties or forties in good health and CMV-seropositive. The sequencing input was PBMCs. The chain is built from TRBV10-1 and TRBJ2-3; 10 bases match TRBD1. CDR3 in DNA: TGCGCCAGCAGCAACCCGACAGGGGGCCGCATAACAGATACGCAGTATTTT. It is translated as CASSNPTGGRITDTQYF.